These 30 T cell receptor beta chains came from one sample sequenced in a study of blood T cell repertoires in COVID-19. This table comes from immunoSEQ multiplex PCR, and its TCRdb copy is limited to in-frame clones, with some not included. The data hold about 49,000 clones, with 65% to 90% observed a single time. The sequenced sample was peripheral blood. Source of these receptors: a woman in her fifties or sixties with acute or convalescent COVID-19.

The CDR3 sequence is CASGTGEVGELFF. CDR3 nucleotide sequence: TGTGCCAGCGGAACAGGGGAGGTCGGGGAGCTGTTTTTT. The rearrangement uses TRBV12-3 or TRBV12-4 and TRBJ2-2; possible D gene TRBD1, 7 bases. This CDR3 comprises 13 residues. The ends were cut back, 8 bases at V and 7 bases at J, with 14 bases in the middle.

Only a few counts were recorded for this clone. The V gene is TRBV28, the J gene TRBJ1-3, with 7 bases aligning to TRBD1. The CDR3 extends over 13 amino acids. CDR1 is MDHEN and CDR2 is SYDVKM in the germline V gene. Losses at the gene ends were 6 bases for V and 5 bases for J; bases not matched to a gene: 4. The CDR3 loop reads CASSRGSRNTIYF. The CDR3 coding sequence is TGTGCCAGCAGCAGGGGGAGTAGAAACACCATATATTTT.

The V and J genes are TRBV18 and TRBJ2-3; D may be TRBD1 (6 bases). This CDR3 comprises 15 residues. V lost 4 bases to trimming and J lost 1 base, with 12 bases between them. The germline V gene has CDR1 KGHSH and CDR2 LQKENI. This CDR3 is CASSRLAGGTDTQYF. CDR3 nucleotides: TGTGCCAGCTCACGGCTGGCAGGGGGCACAGATACGCAGTATTTT.

Sample share makes this clone medium-sized (0.01 to 0.1%). The chain links TRBV14 to TRBJ1-2; D call uncertain. Germline lookup yields CDR1 SGHDN and CDR2 FVKESK. V gave up 2 bases and J gave up 7 bases, with 11 bases separating them. The CDR3 consists of 13 residues. This CDR3 reads CASSQKRGSGYTF. The CDR3, as DNA: TGTGCCAGCAGCCAAAAACGGGGATCTGGCTACACCTTC.

The chain couples TRBV29-1 to TRBJ2-7; 9 bases line up with TRBD2. The CDR3 extends over 13 amino acids. Unmatched junction bases numbered 4, after V lost 1 base and J lost 6 bases. Per the germline V gene, CDR1 is SQVTM and CDR2 is ANQGSEA. Here the CDR3 reads CSVEGAGGVEQYF. The DNA for the CDR3 is TGCAGCGTTGAAGGGGCGGGAGGGGTCGAGCAGTACTTC.

The J gene is TRBJ2-6, the V gene TRBV7-9; D not certain. Germline V gene sequence: CDR1 SEHNR, CDR2 FQNEAQ (reference sequence). Trimming shortened V by 3 bases and J by 15 bases, and 15 bases separated the two germline ends. The CDR3 is 13 residues long. The CDR3 loop is CASSFTLGEALTF. CDR3 bases: TGTGCCAGCAGCTTTACCCTCGGTGAGGCCCTGACTTTC.

The V and J genes are TRBV7-3 and TRBJ2-1; 12 positions agree with TRBD2. Germline lookup yields CDR1 SGHTA and CDR2 FQGTGA. The J segment lost 3 bases and the V segment lost 6 bases, leaving 6 bases of the junction unmatched. The CDR3 runs to 16 residues. The CDR3 is CASRYRLAGDYNEQFF. The CDR3 DNA sequence: TGTGCCAGCAGGTATAGACTAGCGGGAGACTACAATGAGCAGTTCTTC.

The chain couples TRBV7-6 to TRBJ1-2; 7 bases map to TRBD1. The V and J ends lost 5 bases and 7 bases, in that order; junction bases with no gene match: 7. The CDR3 extends over 13 amino acids. CDR1 SGHVS and CDR2 FNYEAQ come from the germline V gene. CDR3 coding DNA: TGTGCCAGCAGCGGCCGGGACAGAGGTGGCTACACCTTC. This translates into CASSGRDRGGYTF.

The chain employs TRBV29-1 and TRBJ2-1; 9 bases match TRBD2. The trim removed 6 bases at V and 9 bases at J, leaving 12 bases unmatched. Germline V gene data show CDR1 as SQVTM and CDR2 as ANQGSEA. The CDR3 is 14 amino acids. The CDR3 protein is CSVTGLANLSEQFF. DNA of the CDR3: TGCAGCGTCACCGGACTAGCGAATCTATCTGAGCAGTTCTTC.

V is TRBV7-9 and J is TRBJ1-6; D possibly corresponds to TRBD1 (5 bases). The V gene's germline CDR1 is SEHNR and CDR2 FQNEAQ (reference sequence). This CDR3 region has 15 residues. Trimming shortened V by 1 base and J by 7 bases, and 11 bases separated the two germline ends. The CDR3 protein is CASSLGGVNNSPLHF. The CDR3 DNA sequence: TGTGCCAGCAGCTTAGGGGGGGTAAACAATTCACCCCTCCACTTT.

This chain uses TRBV3-1 (or the pseudogene TRBV3-2) with TRBJ2-2, with D hard to call. CDR1 is LGHDT, CDR2 YNNKEL, per germline (reference sequence). CDR3 length equals 12 residues. Trimming left V 1 base short and J 9 bases short, with 6 bases between. CDR3: CASSQVSRELFF. CDR3 bases: TGTGCCAGCAGCCAAGTAAGCCGGGAGCTGTTTTTT.

The V call is TRBV9, the J call TRBJ2-7, with D tentatively TRBD2 (6 bases). CDR3 length equals 11 residues. Germline lookup yields CDR1 SGDLS and CDR2 YYNGEE. Trimming pared 7 bases from V and 6 bases from J, leaving 11 bases between. The CDR3 DNA reads TGTGCCAGCTCACTGGAGGGCGAGCAGTACTTC. It codes for CASSLEGEQYF.

The rearrangement joins TRBV18 to TRBJ2-7; 10 bases match TRBD1. The CDR3 totals 17 residues. The V gene's germline CDR1 is KGHSH and CDR2 LQKENI. V lost 4 bases, J lost 6 bases, and 15 bases stayed unmatched. CDR3 coding DNA: TGTGCCAGCTCACTCACCAGACCCGGGACAGGGGTAGGCGAGCAGTACTTC. Translated, it gives CASSLTRPGTGVGEQYF.

The chain is built from TRBV6-1 and TRBJ1-6; 7 nucleotides align to TRBD1. Germline CDR1 reads MNHNS; CDR2 reads SASEGT. CDR3 length: 18 residues. J was trimmed by 10 bases and V by 4 bases; bases with no gene match: 19. CDR3 sequence reads: CASSVPTGPSPGPSPLHF. The CDR3 DNA reads TGTGCCAGCAGTGTCCCGACAGGGCCATCCCCCGGGCCGTCACCCCTCCACTTT.

The chain links TRBV28 to TRBJ2-7; weak D call: TRBD2 (7 bases). Deletions cut 1 base from V and 5 bases from J, with 12 bases between. Germline CDR1 is MDHEN and CDR2 is SYDVKM. This CDR3 spans 14 amino acids. The CDR3 DNA is TGTGCCAGCAGTTTATCCGGGGGGCCTAACGAGCAGTACTTC. This codes for CASSLSGGPNEQYF.

This clone was seen just once. This chain uses TRBV5-1 with TRBJ2-7, with TRBD1 identical over 7 bases. This CDR3 has 13 residues. CDR1 is SGHRS, CDR2 YFSETQ, per germline. With 0 bases clipped from V and 4 bases from J, the junction kept 1 base outside the gene matches. CDR3 sequence reads: CASSLARGYEQYF. CDR3 coding DNA: TGCGCCAGCAGCTTGGCCAGGGGGTACGAGCAGTACTTC.

This chain joins TRBV7-6 and TRBJ2-1; no definite D call. The CDR3 spans 15 residues. V was clipped by 5 bases and J by 3 bases, with 14 bases between them. Germline-derived CDR1 and CDR2 are SGHVS and FNYEAQ. As DNA, the CDR3 is TGTGCCAGCAGCCCTGAGAGGTCTCTCTACAATGAGCAGTTCTTC. The encoded protein is CASSPERSLYNEQFF.

Note on this clone: At the DNA level, this CDR3 is encoded by other sequences in the same sample as well. The rearrangement uses TRBV28 and TRBJ1-5, with D uncertain. This CDR3 is built from 14 residues. V was clipped by 2 bases and J by 2 bases, with 7 bases between them. CDR1 and CDR2 (germline): MDHEN, SYDVKM. In nucleotides, the CDR3 is TGTGCCAGCAGTTTAATCCGGGGCAATCAGCCCCAGCATTTT. Amino acid sequence: CASSLIRGNQPQHF.

This clone was seen a handful of times. The J gene is TRBJ1-1, the V gene TRBV2; D might be TRBD1 (6 bases). Trimming took off 1 base at V and 3 bases at J, with 6 bases between the two ends. Germline V gene sequence: CDR1 SNHLY, CDR2 FYNNEI. This CDR3 has 13 residues. CDR3 protein: CASSEDRDTEAFF. The CDR3 nucleotides are TGTGCCAGCAGTGAAGACAGGGACACTGAAGCTTTCTTT.

This chain joins TRBV27 and TRBJ2-1, with 10 bases identical to TRBD2. The CDR3 consists of 17 residues. V trimming: 7 bases; J trimming: 4 bases; junction bases outside the gene matches: 13. CDR1 MNHEY and CDR2 SMNVEV come from the germline V gene (reference sequence). CDR3 DNA: TGTGCCAGCACCCCAGGAATAGCGGGAGGAATTTACAATGAGCAGTTCTTC. Translating it yields CASTPGIAGGIYNEQFF.

This clone turned up a few times. The V and J genes are TRBV6-2 or TRBV6-3 and TRBJ1-2; D not certain. The germline V gene has CDR1 MNHEY and CDR2 SVGEGT. The CDR3 is made up of 12 amino acids. The V and J ends lost 3 bases and 4 bases respectively, with 6 bases between them. CDR3 DNA sequence: TGTGCCAGCAGTTATGGAGGCTATGGCTACACCTTC. The encoded protein is CASSYGGYGYTF.

Concerning this clone: Within the sample, other DNA sequences also encode this same CDR3. The V and J genes are TRBV7-6 and TRBJ2-3; D possibly corresponds to TRBD2 (5 bases). This CDR3 has 15 residues. Trimming took 0 bases from V and 0 from J, leaving 7 bases between them. Germline values: CDR1 SGHVS, CDR2 FNYEAQ. DNA of the CDR3: TGTGCCAGCAGCTTAGCGGGAGCTAGCACAGATACGCAGTATTTT. It translates to CASSLAGASTDTQYF.

This chain uses TRBV6-5 with TRBJ1-2; TRBD1 might be the D (6 bases). The CDR3 extends over 14 amino acids. V lost 4 bases, J lost 4 bases, and 13 bases lay in between. Per the germline V gene, CDR1 is MNHEY and CDR2 is SVGAGI. Here the CDR3 reads CASSLKTGIYGYTF. The CDR3 DNA follows: TGTGCCAGCAGTTTGAAAACAGGGATCTATGGCTACACCTTC.

This rearrangement joins TRBV30 to TRBJ1-2; 9 bases map to TRBD1. CDR1 is GTSNPN, CDR2 SVGIG, per germline (reference sequence). After removal of 0 bases from V and 7 bases from J, the junction contained 9 bases not matched to a gene. The CDR3 spans 15 residues. The CDR3 bases are TGTGCCTGGAGTGTAGACAGGGGGTTTCTGGGTGGCTACACCTTC. Translation: CAWSVDRGFLGGYTF.

The V gene is TRBV6-1, the J gene TRBJ2-7, with 10 nucleotides matching TRBD2. In germline, CDR1 is MNHNS, CDR2 SASEGT. There are 15 residues in the CDR3. V trimming: 6 bases; J trimming: 6 bases; junction bases outside the gene matches: 11. The CDR3 protein is CASRVGLAEASEQYF. Written as DNA, the CDR3 is TGTGCCAGCAGAGTTGGACTAGCGGAAGCCTCCGAGCAGTACTTC.

In DNA form, the CDR3 reads TGTGCCAGTAGTATAGGCCGGCAAGAGACCCAGTACTTC. Encoded protein: CASSIGRQETQYF. The chain joins TRBV19 to TRBJ2-5; D gene ambiguous. The V gene's germline CDR1 is LNHDA and CDR2 SQIVND (reference sequence). The CDR3 spans 13 residues. The V gene lost 1 base and the J gene lost 2 bases, with 5 bases spanning the gap.

The rearrangement uses TRBV14 and TRBJ2-7; 13 bases fit TRBD2. V lost 5 bases, J lost 3 bases, and 1 base stayed unmatched. The CDR3 runs 14 residues. Germline CDR1 is SGHDN and CDR2 is FVKESK. Here the CDR3 reads CASSWTSGSYEQYF. The CDR3 nucleotides read TGTGCCAGCAGCTGGACTAGCGGGAGCTACGAGCAGTACTTC. The variable domain in full, with the rest retrieved from reference TRBV14 and TRBJ2-7, is EAGVTQFPSHSVIEKGQTVTLRCDPISGHDNLYWYRRVMGKEIKFLLHFVKESKQDESGMPNNRFLAERTGGTYSTLKVQPAELEDSGVYFCASSWTSGSYEQYFGPGTRLTVT.

This chain connects TRBV5-1 to TRBJ1-2; D uncertain. CDR3 length: 14 residues. V lost 2 bases and J 2 bases, leaving 10 bases between the germline ends. Looked up from germline, CDR1 is SGHRS and CDR2 is YFSETQ. The CDR3 loop is CASSFGDTNYGYTF. DNA of the CDR3: TGCGCCAGCAGCTTCGGGGATACGAACTATGGCTACACCTTC.

CDR3 sequence (DNA): TGTGCCAGCAGCGCTCAGGGGGCGAATAATTCACCCCTCCACTTT. Encoded protein: CASSAQGANNSPLHF. The chain joins TRBV7-3 to TRBJ1-6; 8 bases fit TRBD1. J was trimmed by 5 bases and V by 5 bases; bases with no gene match: 5. Germline loops: CDR1 SGHTA, CDR2 FQGTGA. The CDR3 runs to 15 residues.

The chain joins TRBV29-1 to TRBJ1-2; possible D gene TRBD1, 6 bases. V lost 4 bases to trimming and J lost 1 base, with 13 bases between them. The germline V gene encodes CDR1 SQVTM and CDR2 ANQGSEA. This CDR3 has 14 residues. CDR3 loop: CSVGRTDINYGYTF. CDR3 sequence (DNA): TGCAGCGTTGGGCGGACAGATATTAACTATGGCTACACCTTC.